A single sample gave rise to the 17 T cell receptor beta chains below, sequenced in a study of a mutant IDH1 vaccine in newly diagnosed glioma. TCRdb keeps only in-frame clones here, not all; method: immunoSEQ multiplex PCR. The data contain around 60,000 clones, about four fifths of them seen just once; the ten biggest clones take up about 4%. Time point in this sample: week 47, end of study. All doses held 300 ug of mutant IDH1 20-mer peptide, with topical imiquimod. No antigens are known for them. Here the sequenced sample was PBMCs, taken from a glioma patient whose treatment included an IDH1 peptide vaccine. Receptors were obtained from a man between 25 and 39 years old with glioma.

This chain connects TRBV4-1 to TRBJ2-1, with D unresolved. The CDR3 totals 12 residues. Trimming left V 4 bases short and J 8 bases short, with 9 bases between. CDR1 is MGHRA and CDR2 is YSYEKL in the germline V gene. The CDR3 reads CASSLESDEQFF. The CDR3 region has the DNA TGCGCCAGCAGCCTAGAATCCGATGAGCAGTTCTTC.

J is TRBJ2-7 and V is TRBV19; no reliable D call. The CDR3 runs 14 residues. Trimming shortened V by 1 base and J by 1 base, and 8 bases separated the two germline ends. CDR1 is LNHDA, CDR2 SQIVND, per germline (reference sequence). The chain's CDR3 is CASSIVGKSYEQYF. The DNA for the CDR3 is TGTGCCAGTAGTATAGTAGGGAAATCCTACGAGCAGTACTTC.

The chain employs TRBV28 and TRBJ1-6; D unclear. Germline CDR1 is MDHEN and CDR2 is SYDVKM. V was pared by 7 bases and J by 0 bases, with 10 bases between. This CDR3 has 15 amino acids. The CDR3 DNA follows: TGTGCCAGCACTACTGCCGGCTCCTATAATTCACCCCTCCACTTT. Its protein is CASTTAGSYNSPLHF.

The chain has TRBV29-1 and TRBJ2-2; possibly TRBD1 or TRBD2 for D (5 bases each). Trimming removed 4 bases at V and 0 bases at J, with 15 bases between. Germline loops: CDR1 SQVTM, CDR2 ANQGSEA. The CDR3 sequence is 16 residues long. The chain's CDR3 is CSVGGAREANTGELFF. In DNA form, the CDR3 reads TGCAGCGTTGGAGGGGCCAGGGAAGCGAACACCGGGGAGCTGTTTTTT.

The CDR3 DNA reads TGTGCCAGTCTCCGGGACAGGGGTGAAAAACTGTTTTTT. Translation gives CASLRDRGEKLFF. The genes are TRBV7-2 and TRBJ1-4; 10 nucleotides align to TRBD1. CDR3 length: 13 residues. Germline CDR1 is SGHTA and CDR2 is FQGNSA. J was trimmed by 7 bases and V by 9 bases; bases with no gene match: 5.

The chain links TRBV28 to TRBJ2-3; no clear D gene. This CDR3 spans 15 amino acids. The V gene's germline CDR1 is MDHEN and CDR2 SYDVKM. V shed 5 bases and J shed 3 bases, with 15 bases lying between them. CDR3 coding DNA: TGTGCCAGCAGTCCCGGTGGCCCCCGGACAGATACGCAGTATTTT. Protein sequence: CASSPGGPRTDTQYF.

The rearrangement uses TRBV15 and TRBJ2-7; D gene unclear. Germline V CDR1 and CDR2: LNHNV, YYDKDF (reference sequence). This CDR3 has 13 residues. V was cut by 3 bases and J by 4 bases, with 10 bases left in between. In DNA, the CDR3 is TGTGCCACCAGCAGCGAAGCACCGTACGAGCAGTACTTC. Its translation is CATSSEAPYEQYF.

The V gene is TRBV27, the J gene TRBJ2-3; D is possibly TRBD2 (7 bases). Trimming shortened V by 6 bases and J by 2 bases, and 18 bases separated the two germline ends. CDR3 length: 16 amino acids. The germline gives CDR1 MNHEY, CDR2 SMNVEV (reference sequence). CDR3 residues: CASSFGGPRITDTQYF. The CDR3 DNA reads TGTGCCAGCAGCTTCGGGGGGCCCAGGATCACAGATACGCAGTATTTT.

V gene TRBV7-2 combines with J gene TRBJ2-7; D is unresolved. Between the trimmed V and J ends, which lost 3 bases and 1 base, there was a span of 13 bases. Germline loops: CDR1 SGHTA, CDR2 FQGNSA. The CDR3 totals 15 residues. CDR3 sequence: CASSFVGSPSYEQYF. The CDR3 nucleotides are TGTGCCAGCAGCTTTGTGGGTTCTCCTTCCTACGAGCAGTACTTC.

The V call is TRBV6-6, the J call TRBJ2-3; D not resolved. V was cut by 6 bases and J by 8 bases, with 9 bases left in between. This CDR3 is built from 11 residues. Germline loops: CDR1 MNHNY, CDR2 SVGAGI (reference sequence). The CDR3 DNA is TGTGCCAGCAGACAGTTTAGTACGCAGTATTTT. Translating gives CASRQFSTQYF.

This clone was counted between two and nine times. The CDR3 sequence is CASSLGGWGSYEQYF. CDR3 nucleotides: TGTGCCAGCAGCTTAGGAGGCTGGGGCTCCTACGAGCAGTACTTC. The chain has TRBV7-2 and TRBJ2-7; D not resolved. Germline V gives CDR1 SGHTA, CDR2 FQGNSA. Trimming left V 1 base short and J 0 bases short, with 10 bases between. The CDR3 is 15 residues long.

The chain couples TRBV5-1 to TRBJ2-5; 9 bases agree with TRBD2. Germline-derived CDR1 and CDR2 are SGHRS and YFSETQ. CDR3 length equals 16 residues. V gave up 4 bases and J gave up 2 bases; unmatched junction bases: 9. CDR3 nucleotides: TGCGCCAGCAGCCCCCGACTAGCGGATATTCAAGAGACCCAGTACTTC. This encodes CASSPRLADIQETQYF.

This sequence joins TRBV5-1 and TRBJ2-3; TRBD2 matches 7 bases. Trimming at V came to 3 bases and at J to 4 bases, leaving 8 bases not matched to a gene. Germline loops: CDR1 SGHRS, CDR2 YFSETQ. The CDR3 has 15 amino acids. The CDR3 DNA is TGCGCCAGCAGCTGGGCGGGGGTTCGGGCAGATACGCAGTATTTT. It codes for CASSWAGVRADTQYF.

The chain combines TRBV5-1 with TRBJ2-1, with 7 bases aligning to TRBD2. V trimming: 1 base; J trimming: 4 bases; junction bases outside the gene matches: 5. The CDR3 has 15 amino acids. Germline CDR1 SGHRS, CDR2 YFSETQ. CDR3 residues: CASSLTGGEYNEQFF. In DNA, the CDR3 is TGCGCCAGCAGCTTGACGGGGGGAGAGTACAATGAGCAGTTCTTC.

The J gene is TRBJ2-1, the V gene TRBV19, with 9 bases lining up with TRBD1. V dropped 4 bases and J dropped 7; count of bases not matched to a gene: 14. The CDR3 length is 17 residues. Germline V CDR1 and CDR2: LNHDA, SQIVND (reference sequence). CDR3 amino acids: CASSKDRGSKGGNEQFF. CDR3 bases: TGTGCCAGTAGTAAGGACAGGGGCTCGAAAGGGGGGAATGAGCAGTTCTTC. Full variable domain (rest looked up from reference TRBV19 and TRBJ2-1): DGGITQSPKYLFRKEGQNVTLSCEQNLNHDAMYWYRQDPGQGLRLIYYSQIVNDFQKGDIAEGYSVSREKKESFPLTVTSAQKNPTAFYLCASSKDRGSKGGNEQFFGPGTRLTVL.

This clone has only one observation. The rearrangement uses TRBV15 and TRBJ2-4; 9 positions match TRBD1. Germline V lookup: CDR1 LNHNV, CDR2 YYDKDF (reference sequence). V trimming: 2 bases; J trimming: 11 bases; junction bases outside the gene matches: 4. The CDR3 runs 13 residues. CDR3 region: CATSRQTGGVQYF. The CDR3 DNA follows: TGTGCCACCAGCAGACAGACAGGGGGTGTTCAGTACTTC.

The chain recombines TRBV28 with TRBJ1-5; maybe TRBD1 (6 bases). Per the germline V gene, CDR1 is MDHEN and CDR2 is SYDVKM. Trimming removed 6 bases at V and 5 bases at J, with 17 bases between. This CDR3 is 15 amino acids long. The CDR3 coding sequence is TGTGCCAGCAGAAAACATGGACAGACCCATCAGCCCCAGCATTTT. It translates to CASRKHGQTHQPQHF.